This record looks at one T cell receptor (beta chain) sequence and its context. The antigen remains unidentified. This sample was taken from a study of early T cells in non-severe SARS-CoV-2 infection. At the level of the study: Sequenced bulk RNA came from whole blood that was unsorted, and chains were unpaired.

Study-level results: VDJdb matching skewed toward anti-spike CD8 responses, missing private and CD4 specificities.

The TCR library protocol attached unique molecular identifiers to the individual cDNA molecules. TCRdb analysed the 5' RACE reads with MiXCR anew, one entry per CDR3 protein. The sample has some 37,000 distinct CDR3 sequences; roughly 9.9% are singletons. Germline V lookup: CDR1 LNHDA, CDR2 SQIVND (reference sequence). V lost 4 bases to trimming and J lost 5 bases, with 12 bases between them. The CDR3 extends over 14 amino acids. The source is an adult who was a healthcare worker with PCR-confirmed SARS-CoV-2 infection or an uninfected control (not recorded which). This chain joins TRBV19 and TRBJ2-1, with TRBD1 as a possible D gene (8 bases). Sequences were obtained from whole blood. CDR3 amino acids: CASSRGGQDNEQFF. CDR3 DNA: TGTGCCAGTAGTAGGGGGGGACAGGACAATGAGCAGTTCTTC.